Listed below are T cell receptor beta chains from one sample, sequenced in a study of blood T cell repertoires in COVID-19. The assay was immunoSEQ multiplex PCR, and TCRdb's table has in-frame clones only and misses some. The sample lists a few hundred thousand clones, roughly 85% occurring once. The sample comprised peripheral blood. The receptors shown here come from a man between 18 and 29 years old with active or convalescent COVID-19. Both conserved end residues are part of each CDR3. D genes are given only for firm matches. Clone size appears in some rows only: once, few, many, or a class for an expanded clone.

clone size	V gene	J gene	D gene	CDR3 protein	CDR3 DNA
NA	TRBV28	TRBJ2-7	NA	CASTSWRSEQYF	TGTGCCAGCACCTCCTGGCGGTCCGAGCAGTACTTC
NA	TRBV7-9	TRBJ1-1	TRBD1	CASSYYRGVNTEAFF	TGTGCCAGCAGCTATTACAGGGGGGTGAACACTGAAGCTTTCTTT
NA	TRBV2	TRBJ2-5	NA	CASSWRETGQETQYF	TGTGCCAGCAGTTGGAGGGAGACAGGGCAAGAGACCCAGTACTTC
NA	TRBV7-2	TRBJ2-2	TRBD1	CASRPGQSNTGELFF	TGTGCCAGTAGACCGGGACAGTCGAACACCGGGGAGCTGTTTTTT
NA	TRBV6-6	TRBJ1-4	NA	CASSTRSLGNEKLFF	TGTGCCAGCAGTACCCGGAGTCTCGGTAATGAAAAACTGTTTTTT
NA	TRBV24-1	TRBJ2-1	TRBD1	CATSDQGQGLGEQFF	TGTGCCACCAGTGACCAGGGACAGGGGTTGGGTGAGCAGTTCTTC
once	TRBV28	TRBJ1-5	TRBD1	CASSPRQGTSNQPQHF	TGTGCCAGCAGTCCCCGACAGGGGACGAGCAATCAGCCCCAGCATTTT
once	TRBV5-1	TRBJ2-1	TRBD2	CASSGMGGRYNEQFF	TGCGCCAGCAGCGGTATGGGGGGGAGGTACAATGAGCAGTTCTTC
NA	TRBV2	TRBJ2-1	TRBD1	CASSDPGTGRNEQFF	TGTGCCAGCAGTGACCCTGGGACAGGCAGAAATGAGCAGTTCTTC
NA	TRBV6-4	TRBJ1-6	NA	CASSAGQDNSPLHF	TGTGCCAGCAGCGCTGGACAAGACAATTCACCCCTCCACTTT
NA	TRBV5-1	TRBJ1-1	NA	CASSLGIGNTEAFF	TGCGCCAGCAGCTTGGGTATCGGGAACACTGAAGCTTTCTTT
NA	TRBV27	TRBJ2-1	TRBD1	CASSLSVRGSGNEQFF	TGTGCCAGCAGTTTATCGGTCAGGGGGAGTGGCAATGAGCAGTTCTTC
NA	TRBV6-6	TRBJ1-5	NA	CASSYMKALDQPQHF	TGTGCCAGCAGTTACATGAAAGCGCTGGATCAGCCCCAGCATTTT
NA	TRBV5-4	TRBJ2-2	TRBD1	CASSLRTGQTGELFF	TGTGCCAGCAGCTTGAGGACAGGGCAGACCGGGGAGCTGTTTTTT
NA	TRBV3-1/TRBV3-2	TRBJ2-7	TRBD2	CASSVKSGGGPEQYF	TGTGCCAGCAGCGTCAAGTCGGGAGGCGGGCCCGAGCAGTACTTC
few	TRBV6-1	TRBJ1-6	TRBD1	CASSEARQGTYNSPLHF	TGTGCCAGCAGTGAAGCGCGACAGGGCACCTATAATTCACCCCTCCACTTT
NA	TRBV10-3	TRBJ2-6	NA	CAIGSLSHSGANVLTF	TGTGCCATCGGTAGTTTAAGTCACTCTGGGGCCAACGTCCTGACTTTC
NA	TRBV10-3	TRBJ2-3	TRBD1	CAISRQGTQYF	TGTGCCATCAGTAGACAGGGTACGCAGTATTTT
NA	TRBV6-2/TRBV6-3	TRBJ2-1	TRBD2	CASSYLGLPGGHNEQFF	TGTGCCAGCAGTTACCTCGGACTCCCGGGGGGGCACAATGAGCAGTTCTTC
NA	TRBV19	TRBJ1-6	TRBD1	CASSSPDRGNSPLHF	TGTGCCAGTAGTAGCCCGGACAGGGGGAATTCACCCCTCCACTTT
NA	TRBV7-2	TRBJ1-2	NA	CASSLERGGNYGYTF	TGTGCCAGCAGCTTAGAACGAGGGGGTAACTATGGCTACACCTTC
NA	TRBV28	TRBJ1-6	NA	CASYVGGGTPLHF	TGTGCCAGCTACGTGGGGGGGGGCACACCCCTCCACTTT
NA	TRBV2	TRBJ2-6	TRBD2	CASSEREGGANVLTF	TGTGCCAGCAGTGAAAGGGAGGGCGGGGCCAACGTCCTGACTTTC
few	TRBV5-4	TRBJ1-1	NA	CASTLGGGAEAFF	TGTGCCAGCACCCTAGGAGGGGGGGCAGAAGCTTTCTTT
few	TRBV12-3/TRBV12-4	TRBJ1-1	NA	CASSTQNRDEAFF	TGTGCCAGCAGTACCCAAAATCGAGATGAAGCTTTCTTT
once	TRBV7-2	TRBJ2-3	NA	CASSLAPSVVGPDTQYF	TGTGCCAGCAGCTTAGCCCCTAGTGTAGTAGGCCCAGATACGCAGTATTTT
NA	TRBV2	TRBJ1-5	NA	CASRLGRNNQPQHF	TGTGCCAGCAGGTTGGGCAGGAACAATCAGCCCCAGCATTTT
NA	TRBV20-1	TRBJ2-1	TRBD2	CSASPAGGYNEQFF	TGCAGTGCTAGTCCAGCGGGAGGGTACAATGAGCAGTTCTTC
NA	TRBV18	TRBJ1-4	TRBD1	CASSHGTGDEKLFF	TGTGCCAGCTCACACGGGACAGGGGATGAAAAACTGTTTTTT
NA	TRBV11-1	TRBJ1-5	TRBD1	CASSRDRNQPQHF	TGTGCCAGCAGCCGGGACAGGAATCAGCCCCAGCATTTT
NA	TRBV28	TRBJ2-1	NA	CASSLETRAYNEQFF	TGTGCCAGCAGTTTGGAGACGCGAGCCTACAATGAGCAGTTCTTC
NA	TRBV7-2	TRBJ1-2	NA	CASSGRPWGLGYGYTF	TGTGCCAGCAGCGGCCGCCCCTGGGGGCTCGGCTATGGCTACACCTTC
once	TRBV9	TRBJ2-3	TRBD2	CASSSRLAGGGPSTDTQYF	TGTGCCAGCAGCTCCCGACTAGCGGGAGGAGGTCCTAGCACAGATACGCAGTATTTT
NA	TRBV19	TRBJ1-5	NA	CATSRPGNQPQHF	TGTGCCACCTCCCGCCCAGGCAATCAGCCCCAGCATTTT
NA	TRBV7-9	TRBJ1-2	TRBD1	CASSTPQGAYTF	TGTGCCAGCAGCACGCCACAGGGGGCCTACACCTTC
NA	TRBV21-1	TRBJ2-2	NA	CASSKAGERQGGCAGELFF	TGTGCCAGCAGCAAAGCGGGGGAGAGACAGGGTGGTTGCGCCGGGGAGCTGTTTTTT